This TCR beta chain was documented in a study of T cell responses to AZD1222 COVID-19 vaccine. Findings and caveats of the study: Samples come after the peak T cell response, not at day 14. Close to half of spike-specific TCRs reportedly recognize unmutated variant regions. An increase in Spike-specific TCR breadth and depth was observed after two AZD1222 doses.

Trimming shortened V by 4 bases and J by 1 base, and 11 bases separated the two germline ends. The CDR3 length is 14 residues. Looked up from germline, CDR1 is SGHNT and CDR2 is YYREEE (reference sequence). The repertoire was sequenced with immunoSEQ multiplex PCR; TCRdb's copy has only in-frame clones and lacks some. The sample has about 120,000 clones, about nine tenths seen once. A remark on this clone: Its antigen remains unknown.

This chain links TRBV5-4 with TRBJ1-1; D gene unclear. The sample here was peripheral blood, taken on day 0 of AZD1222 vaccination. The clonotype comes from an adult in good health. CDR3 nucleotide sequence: TGTGCCAGCAGCGCCTCATCAGGGAACACTGAAGCTTTCTTT. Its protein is CASSASSGNTEAFF.